This T cell receptor (beta chain) originates from a study of T cells in Graves' hyperthyroidism and ophthalmopathy (dated by TCRdb to the late 2010s). Study-wide context: TCR V-J signatures able to tell the groups apart were searched for in a discovery cohort of 90 to 100 patients, of whom around 42 had Graves' ophthalmopathy and around 56 had stable Graves' hyperthyroidism. The paper describes TCR Vbeta CDR3 sequencing of roughly 130 peripheral blood samples, made up of 43 ophthalmopathy patients, 70 to 80 hyperthyroidism patients and around 17 progressor patients. In addition, the study compared T-cell repertoires in thyroid tissue and in blood from five to seven Graves' hyperthyroidism patients. Prospective prediction of ophthalmopathy was tested in an independent validation cohort of fewer than 20 hyperthyroidism patients and 17 patients who later progressed to ophthalmopathy. Following sampling, methimazole starting at 30 mg daily was given to hyperthyroidism patients, and high-dose intravenous methylprednisolone was given to ophthalmopathy patients. The 95 to 100 discovery patients were randomly divided into training and test sets at a 7:3 ratio. Findings and caveats that apply to the study as a whole: A 13 V-J signature model separated ophthalmopathy from stable hyperthyroidism, with about 88% sensitivity and 81.08% specificity in cross-validation and 80%/75% in testing. In validation, progression to ophthalmopathy was predicted by the model with 65% to 71% sensitivity and about 72% specificity, a median of approximately 6.5 months before onset. Blood samples also contained most of the expanded thyroid clonotypes (frequency above 0.001), which suggests that blood repertoires may reflect thyroid immune responses. Sample size was not statistically predetermined, and investigators were not blinded to group allocation.

The CDR3 runs 14 residues from the cysteine to the phenylalanine. The only DNA kept is the CDR3, 42 bases in frame from the first base. V is cut back by 0 bases and J by 5 bases, with 1 base in the junction unmatched. CDR1 and CDR2 are drawn from the germline V gene: KGHDR, SFDVKD. Amplification of TCR beta CDR3 regions was carried out from RNA transcripts. The first round of RT-PCR for the TCR CDR3 was performed with the HTBI primer set and the Qiagen OneStep RT-PCR kit. A second multiplex PCR round built the libraries, followed by size selection and purification. Paired-end sequencing of the libraries was performed with 100 bp reads on an Illumina HiSeq2000. On the study's bioinformatics: Raw data were processed with SOAPnuke, discarding reads with adapters, uncalled bases, mean Phred below 15, or no exact constant-primer or identifier match. High-quality paired reads were merged with COPE v1.2.5, and unique nucleotide sequences were defined as clonotypes. MiTCR v1.1 was used to align clonotypes to the IMGT TRBV, TRBD and TRBJ reference segments. The analysis included only V-J combinations with a frequency above 0.0001, which together covered roughly 99% of the repertoires. A TCS score was defined as the ratio of F50 (clonal expansion) to E x V (chaos), with BLOSUM62-based TCRdist applied between CDR3 peptides within each V-J. Welch's t-statistics and random forest reduced roughly 540 V-J features to 10 to 15, which were used in a naive Bayes classifier (R e1071). Through fastp at Q25 and MiXCR, TCRdb rebuilt clones from the public reads, retaining in-frame beta chains. Each record represents a unique CDR3 protein, reported with the most common genes and DNA among its rows. The V and J calls come from TCRdb's annotation, not from the publication. Here the sample has a few hundred thousand distinct CDR3 sequences; approximately 44% occur a single time. The top ten clonotypes cover 8% to 8.5% of the sample.

Details on this clonotype: Its antigen is not yet known. Base-call qualities are not available, and no considerably larger clone is one nucleotide away.

A patient counted as having stable Graves' hyperthyroidism if no progression to ophthalmopathy occurred over 18 months of follow-up. Hyperthyroidism patients were aged 18 to 65 years and newly diagnosed, with disease duration of less than 2 months. Exclusion was applied to patients with uncontrolled infections, other autoimmune diseases, pregnancy or lactation. Diagnoses relied on clinical symptoms, serum thyroxine and TRAb, thyroid ultrasound and orbital computed tomography. Total RNA was extracted using Trizol reagent, and RNA quality was assessed on an Agilent 2100 Bioanalyzer. The TCR sequence derives from a woman younger than 30 with Graves' hyperthyroidism. Donor details come from another sample of the same person, matched by shared clones. The chain is encoded by TRBV24-1 joined to TRBJ2-7, and 9 junctional nucleotides match TRBD1. Material for sequencing was peripheral blood or thyroid tissue (not recorded which). The bases read TGTGCCACCAGTGATTTGGGGACAGGGAACGAGCAGTACTTC. This yields the protein CATSDLGTGNEQYF.